Listed below are T cell receptor beta chains from one sample, sequenced in a study of T cells in Graves' hyperthyroidism and ophthalmopathy. TCRdb called the multiplex PCR reads again in MiXCR, with one record for every CDR3 protein. The sample carries hundreds of thousands of distinct CDR3 sequences, about 15% recorded once. Input material: blood. The receptors originated from a young woman with Graves' hyperthyroidism. Each CDR3 is given with its conserved first and last residue. A D gene is named only where the DNA matches it firmly. Only part of the rows carry a size: once, few, many, or a class if the clone is expanded.

>TRBV7-9|TRBJ2-4|-|16|TRBD2
TGTGCCAGCAGCACAATCTCGACTAGCAGCAAAAACATTCAGTACTTC
CASSTISTSSKNIQYF
>TRBV28|TRBJ1-2|many|17|-
TGTGCCAGCAGCGATCCAACCTCGACAGGAGGTCTCTATGGCTACACCTTC
CASSDPTSTGGLYGYTF
>TRBV29-1|TRBJ2-7|once|16|TRBD2
TGCAGCGTGACTAGCGGGAGGCGTAGCGGGACCTACGAGCAGTACTTC
CSVTSGRRSGTYEQYF
>TRBV24-1|TRBJ2-1|-|13|-
TGTGCCACCAGTGATCCGATTTACAATGAGCAGTTCTTC
CATSDPIYNEQFF
>TRBV2|TRBJ1-3|few|16|-
TGTGCCAGCAGTTCCGGTCAGGGAGGCTCTGGAAACACCATATATTTT
CASSSGQGGSGNTIYF
>TRBV28|TRBJ2-7|many|15|-
TGTGCCAGCAGAAAAACCCAGGGTGGCGTCTACGAGCAGTACTTC
CASRKTQGGVYEQYF
>TRBV5-1|TRBJ2-7|-|15|-
TGCGCCAGCAGCCGAGGCGGGATAGGCCCCTACGAGCAGTACTTC
CASSRGGIGPYEQYF
>TRBV6-5|TRBJ1-6|-|13|-
TGTGCCAGCAGTTACTCGGAGAATTCACCCCTCCACTTT
CASSYSENSPLHF
>TRBV4-3|TRBJ2-2|few|15|-
TGCGCCAGCAGCCAAGGAGGGAGTAACACCGGGGAGCTGTTTTTT
CASSQGGSNTGELFF
>TRBV9|TRBJ2-1|many|15|TRBD2
TGTGCCAGCGGGACAAGCCCCGGGACTAGCGTAGAGCAGTTCTTC
CASGTSPGTSVEQFF
>TRBV20-1|TRBJ1-1|-|13|-
TGCAGTGCTAGGAGCACGGGGGCAACTGAAGCTTTCTTT
CSARSTGATEAFF
>TRBV29-1|TRBJ2-6|-|12|-
TGCAGCTTCAGCTCTGGGGCCAACGTCCTGACTTTC
CSFSSGANVLTF
>TRBV4-1|TRBJ2-1|-|20|TRBD2
TGCGCCAGCAGCCAAGACGCCCGAGAGAGGCTAGCGGAGGATGACAATGAGCAGTTCTTC
CASSQDARERLAEDDNEQFF
>TRBV28|TRBJ2-1|-|14|-
TGTGCCAGCAGTTTTCGGGCCAGACACAATGAGCAGTTCTTC
CASSFRARHNEQFF
>TRBV12-3/TRBV12-4|TRBJ2-3|many|17|TRBD2
TGTGCCAGCAGTTCCGGGACTAGCGGGAGAGGTTGGGATACGCAGTATTTT
CASSSGTSGRGWDTQYF
>TRBV6-4|TRBJ1-5|-|14|-
TGTGCCAGCAGACCAGAAGGACTAACCCAGCCCCAGCATTTT
CASRPEGLTQPQHF
>TRBV5-4|TRBJ2-7|few|15|TRBD2
TGTGCCAGCAGCTTAGGACTAGGCGAGACCTACGAGCAGTACTTC
CASSLGLGETYEQYF
>TRBV3-1|TRBJ2-1|many|19|TRBD1
TGTGCCAGCAGCCAAGGGGACAGGGGGTTTTTTGTAGCCTACAATGAGCAGTTCTTC
CASSQGDRGFFVAYNEQFF
>TRBV20-1|TRBJ2-3|few|15|TRBD2
TGCAGTGCTCCTCCTCGTGGGACTAGCGGGAGGACGCAGTATTTT
CSAPPRGTSGRTQYF
>TRBV7-2|TRBJ1-2|-|14|-
TGTGCCAGCAGCCCTGCCCCCCTCGACTATGGCTACACCTTC
CASSPAPLDYGYTF
>TRBV28|TRBJ2-2|many|19|TRBD1
TGTGCCAGCAGTTCGGACCCCCTTTACGGGACAGGGTTCCCCGGGGAGCTGTTTTTT
CASSSDPLYGTGFPGELFF
>TRBV19|TRBJ1-3|few|15|-
TGTGCCAGTAACCGCCACGTACTCTCTGGAAACACCATATATTTT
CASNRHVLSGNTIYF
>TRBV5-4|TRBJ2-3|few|14|TRBD2
TGTGCCAGCAAGCTTGGCGGGAGTTCCGATACGCAGTATTTT
CASKLGGSSDTQYF
>TRBV10-2|TRBJ2-3|once|16|TRBD1
TGCGCCAGCGACAGGGGGCCTGTATATAGCACAGATACGCAGTATTTT
CASDRGPVYSTDTQYF
>TRBV5-6|TRBJ1-4|-|16|TRBD1
TGTGCCAGCAGCTTGTCCGAAGGGACAGGGTGGGAAAAACTGTTTTTT
CASSLSEGTGWEKLFF
>TRBV6-5|TRBJ2-5|-|17|-
TGTGCCAGCAGTTACGGGGGCCTGGGCCTCTACCAAGAGACCCAGTACTTC
CASSYGGLGLYQETQYF
>TRBV6-1|TRBJ2-3|-|16|-
TGTGCCAGCAGCGAACTCAGGGCGACGCGCACAGATACGCAGTATTTT
CASSELRATRTDTQYF
>TRBV20-1|TRBJ1-5|many|16|TRBD1
TGCAGTGCAGCCGAGGACAGGGCCTCTTTTTACCAGCCCCAGCATTTT
CSAAEDRASFYQPQHF